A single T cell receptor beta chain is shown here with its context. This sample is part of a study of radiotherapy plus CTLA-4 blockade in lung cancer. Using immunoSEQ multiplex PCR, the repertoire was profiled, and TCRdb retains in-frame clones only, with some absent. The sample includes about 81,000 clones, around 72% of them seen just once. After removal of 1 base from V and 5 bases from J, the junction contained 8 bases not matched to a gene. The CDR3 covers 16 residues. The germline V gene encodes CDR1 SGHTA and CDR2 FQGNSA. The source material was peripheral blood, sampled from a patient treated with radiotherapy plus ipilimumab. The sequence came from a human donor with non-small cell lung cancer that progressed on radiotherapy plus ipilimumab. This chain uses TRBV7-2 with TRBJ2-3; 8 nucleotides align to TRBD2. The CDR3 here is CASSLVASGPGDTQYF. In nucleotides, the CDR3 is TGTGCCAGCAGCTTAGTCGCTAGCGGGCCCGGAGATACGCAGTATTTT.